Each of the 19 T cell receptor beta chains below was sequenced from the same sample in a study of T cell changes during pregnancy in multiple sclerosis. Clones were sequenced by immunoSEQ multiplex PCR, and TCRdb holds only the in-frame ones, with some missing. The data show approximately 47,000 clones, over 85% seen once. This sample comprised peripheral blood, obtained in the first trimester of pregnancy. Receptors originate from a female donor with multiple sclerosis, enrolled in a pregnancy study.

The chain joins TRBV19 to TRBJ2-3; D remains ambiguous. Trimming shortened V by 5 bases and J by 3 bases, and 9 bases separated the two germline ends. The CDR3 extends over 13 amino acids. In germline, CDR1 is LNHDA, CDR2 SQIVND (reference sequence). The CDR3, as DNA: TGTGCCAGTAGTGCCTCCGGGACAGATACGCAGTATTTT. This sequence encodes CASSASGTDTQYF. The full variable domain, completed using reference TRBV19 and TRBJ2-3, is DGGITQSPKYLFRKEGQNVTLSCEQNLNHDAMYWYRQDPGQGLRLIYYSQIVNDFQKGDIAEGYSVSREKKESFPLTVTSAQKNPTAFYLCASSASGTDTQYFGPGTRLTVL.

V is TRBV5-6 and J is TRBJ1-2, with TRBD1 as a possible D gene (6 bases). The CDR3 covers 15 residues. Germline V gives CDR1 SGHDT, CDR2 YYEEEE. Trimming left V 5 bases short and J 2 bases short, with 16 bases between. The CDR3 DNA follows: TGTGCCAGCAGGTCCCTCGGGGGGCGGAACTATGGCTACACCTTC. Its protein product is CASRSLGGRNYGYTF.

This chain links TRBV7-3 with TRBJ2-3, with 10 bases matching TRBD1. After removal of 3 bases from V and 1 base from J, the junction contained 1 base not matched to a gene. The CDR3 contains 15 residues. The germline CDR1 and CDR2 sequences are SGHTA and FQGTGA. The CDR3 protein is CASSFGTGGTDTQYF. The CDR3 DNA is TGTGCCAGCAGCTTCGGGACAGGGGGCACAGATACGCAGTATTTT. Full variable domain (rest looked up from reference TRBV7-3 and TRBJ2-3): GAGVSQTPSNKVTEKGKYVELRCDPISGHTALYWYRQSLGQGPEFLIYFQGTGAADDSGLPNDRFFAVRPEGSVSTLKIQRTERGDSAVYLCASSFGTGGTDTQYFGPGTRLTVL.

The CDR3 nucleotides read TGTGCCAGCAGCGCTCTCGGGGGGTCCTACAATGAGCAGTTCTTC. It codes for CASSALGGSYNEQFF. V usage is TRBV7-2 and J usage is TRBJ2-1, with 7 bases fitting TRBD2. The ends lost 5 bases at V and 1 base at J; junction bases unmatched: 5. The CDR3 consists of 15 residues. Germline lookup yields CDR1 SGHTA and CDR2 FQGNSA.

The genes are TRBV9 and TRBJ2-1; D perhaps matches TRBD2 (6 bases). The CDR3 covers 15 residues. CDR1 is SGDLS and CDR2 is YYNGEE in the germline V gene. The V and J ends lost 4 bases and 3 bases respectively, with 14 bases between them. The CDR3 sequence: CASSPEAGFYNEQFF. In DNA form, the CDR3 reads TGTGCCAGCAGCCCAGAGGCGGGGTTCTACAATGAGCAGTTCTTC. Looking up the rest from reference TRBV9 and TRBJ2-1 gives the full variable domain: DSGVTQTPKHLITATGQRVTLRCSPRSGDLSVYWYQQSLDQGLQFLIQYYNGEERAKGNILERFSAQQFPDLHSELNLSSLELGDSALYFCASSPEAGFYNEQFFGPGTRLTVL.

The chain joins TRBV6-1 to TRBJ1-1; D might be TRBD1 (6 bases). Per germline, CDR1 MNHNS and CDR2 SASEGT. Trimming removed 8 bases at V and 10 bases at J, with 26 bases between. This CDR3 has 15 residues. The CDR3 DNA reads TGTGCCAGCGCCCTCGGCCCCCGGGACACAGGTGGAGCTTTCTTT. This codes for CASALGPRDTGGAFF.

The CDR3, as DNA: TGTGCCAGCAGTTCCCCCGGGAGGGGGTCGGTCTATGGCTACACCTTC. This sequence encodes CASSSPGRGSVYGYTF. This chain joins TRBV28 and TRBJ1-2, with D perhaps matching TRBD1 (6 bases). The CDR3 totals 16 residues. Germline V gene lookup returns CDR1 MDHEN and CDR2 SYDVKM. Trimming stripped 4 bases from V and 4 bases from J, with 19 bases between.

V gene TRBV6-5 combines with J gene TRBJ1-2; 7 bases match TRBD1. The CDR3 has 16 amino acids. CDR1 is MNHEY, CDR2 SVGAGI, per germline. J was trimmed by 3 bases and V by 2 bases; bases with no gene match: 9. This CDR3 reads CASSYAGGDSYYGYTF. CDR3 nucleotides: TGTGCCAGCAGTTACGCGGGGGGGGACAGCTACTATGGCTACACCTTC.

This clone was detected once. The V call is TRBV21-1, the J call TRBJ2-7; TRBD1 is the table's D call and was not checked against the DNA. TRBV21-1 has pseudogene status. The CDR3 runs to 13 residues. CDR3 protein: CASSKKGPIEQYF. The CDR3 DNA sequence: TGTGCCAGCAGCAAAAAGGGGCCGATCGAGCAGTACTTC.

The chain couples TRBV5-4 to TRBJ1-2; 8 positions match TRBD1. This CDR3 spans 14 amino acids. J lost 7 bases, V lost 4 bases, and 9 bases had no gene match. CDR1 is SGHNT, CDR2 YYREEE, per germline (reference sequence). The CDR3 loop is CASSPVGRGRGYTF. The CDR3, as DNA: TGTGCCAGCAGCCCGGTGGGCAGGGGGCGTGGCTACACCTTC.

This sequence joins TRBV12-5 and TRBJ2-7, with 12 bases matching TRBD2. CDR1 and CDR2 from the germline V gene are LGHNT and FRNRAP. V gave up 1 base and J gave up 3 bases; unmatched junction bases: 7. The CDR3 is made up of 17 amino acids. The CDR3 sequence: CASGLGTSGATGYEQYF. Written as DNA, the CDR3 is TGTGCTAGTGGTTTGGGGACTAGCGGGGCCACGGGCTACGAGCAGTACTTC.

The chain uses TRBV2 and TRBJ2-7, with TRBD1 matching over 7 bases. In germline, CDR1 is SNHLY, CDR2 FYNNEI. This CDR3 comprises 13 residues. The trim removed 4 bases at V and 5 bases at J, leaving 5 bases unmatched. The chain's CDR3 is CASSALTGNEQYF. The DNA of the CDR3 is TGTGCCAGCAGTGCCCTGACAGGGAACGAGCAGTACTTC.

The chain carries TRBV4-3 and TRBJ2-6; possible D gene TRBD1, 5 bases. The CDR3 is 16 amino acids. Germline CDR1 is LGHNA and CDR2 is YSLEER. Deletions cut 0 bases from V and 2 bases from J, with 8 bases between. For the CDR3, the DNA is TGCGCCAGCAGCCAAGATCCAGGGACTGGGGCCAACGTCCTGACTTTC. Translation: CASSQDPGTGANVLTF.

The chain carries TRBV27 and TRBJ1-2; 8 bases are a match to TRBD1. The CDR3 runs to 15 residues. Trimming took 0 bases from V and 2 from J; bases not matched to a gene: 2. The germline CDR1 and CDR2 sequences are MNHEY and SMNVEV (reference sequence). The chain's CDR3 is CASSLSSGGNYGYTF. In DNA, the CDR3 is TGTGCCAGCAGTTTATCTTCAGGGGGCAACTATGGCTACACCTTC.

The chain combines TRBV7-9 with TRBJ2-7, with D unclear. The V gene's germline CDR1 is SEHNR and CDR2 FQNEAQ (reference sequence). V was trimmed by 6 bases and J by 5 bases, leaving 8 bases between them. The CDR3 contains 11 residues. CDR3 coding DNA: TGTGCCAGCAGTCAAAGCGACGAGCAGTACTTC. Its protein is CASSQSDEQYF.

This clone appeared a few times. This chain connects TRBV6-5 to TRBJ1-1; TRBD1 matches 9 bases. From germline, CDR1 is MNHEY and CDR2 SVGAGI. J gave up 5 bases and V 6 bases, and 7 bases lay outside the gene matches. This CDR3 comprises 14 residues. DNA of the CDR3: TGTGCCAGCAGGCCGGGACAGGGAAGGACTGAAGCTTTCTTT. Its translation: CASRPGQGRTEAFF.

The V call is TRBV6-5, the J call TRBJ1-2; 7 bases align to TRBD1. Looked up from germline, CDR1 is MNHEY and CDR2 is SVGAGI. This CDR3 has 14 amino acids. V lost 2 bases to trimming and J lost 4 bases; unmatched junction nucleotides: 4. CDR3 protein: CASSYEGAAYGYTF. CDR3 DNA: TGTGCCAGCAGTTACGAGGGGGCGGCCTATGGCTACACCTTC.

This clone was counted between two and nine times. This rearrangement joins TRBV5-1 to TRBJ1-4; 10 bases line up with TRBD1. The junction had 6 bases not matched to a gene; V was cut back by 8 bases and J by 8 bases. From germline, CDR1 is SGHRS and CDR2 YFSETQ. The CDR3 runs 13 residues. The DNA of the CDR3 is TGCGCCAGTAGACAGGGGGCAGAAGAAAAACTGTTTTTT. Residues: CASRQGAEEKLFF.

This chain connects TRBV7-2 to TRBJ1-2; TRBD1 aligns across 7 bases. Trimming took 3 bases from V and 4 from J; bases not matched to a gene: 5. CDR3 length: 14 amino acids. CDR1 and CDR2 from the germline V gene are SGHTA and FQGNSA. Here the CDR3 DNA reads TGTGCCAGCAGCTTTCCGGACAGGCTCTATGGCTACACCTTC. It is translated as CASSFPDRLYGYTF. Looking up the rest from reference TRBV7-2 and TRBJ1-2 gives the full variable domain: GAGVSQSPSNKVTEKGKDVELRCDPISGHTALYWYRQSLGQGLEFLIYFQGNSAPDKSGLPSDRFSAERTGGSVSTLTIQRTQQEDSAVYLCASSFPDRLYGYTFGSGTRLTVV.